This TCR beta chain is from a study of cytomegalovirus exposure and HLA in healthy donors. Study-level information: An analysis done earlier identified roughly 120 million unique TCR beta sequences from about 179 million T cells.

This PCR relied on a set of 60 Vbeta primers and 13 Jbeta primers. Clones were sequenced by immunoSEQ multiplex PCR, and TCRdb holds only the in-frame ones, with some missing. The repertoire holds 90,000 to 110,000 clones, approximately 14% seen once, with 0.83% in the top ten. It was healthy bone marrow donors who served as donors. V lost 4 bases and J lost 0; bases outside the gene matches: 15. The CDR3 length is 19 residues. CDR1 is MNHEY and CDR2 is SMNVEV in the germline V gene (reference sequence). This chain connects TRBV27 to TRBJ2-5, with 9 positions matching TRBD2. The sequenced sample consisted of PBMCs. The sequence was collected from a female donor in good health and CMV-seronegative. CDR3 coding DNA: TGTGCCAGCAGTTCCCGGCTAGCGGGGAACCCCCGAGACCAAGAGACCCAGTACTTC. As protein: CASSSRLAGNPRDQETQYF.